Reported below is one TCR beta chain. The source of the sample is a study of T cell changes during pregnancy in multiple sclerosis. Clones were read by immunoSEQ multiplex PCR, and TCRdb kept only the in-frame ones, dropping some. The table shows over 45,000 clones, with 88% occurring only once. The CDR3 is made up of 15 amino acids. Germline lookup yields CDR1 SGDLS and CDR2 YYNGEE. The ends lost 4 bases at V and 8 bases at J; junction bases unmatched: 10. V is TRBV9 and J is TRBJ2-3; 10 positions agree with TRBD2. The specimen was CD4+ T cells from peripheral blood mononuclear cells, collected in the second trimester of pregnancy. The sequence was collected from a female donor with multiple sclerosis, enrolled in a pregnancy study. In DNA, the CDR3 is TGTGCCAGCAGCTCCAGCGGGAGGGCCTACCGTACGCAGTATTTT. Its translation: CASSSSGRAYRTQYF.